This T cell receptor beta chain was obtained from a study of read filtering for tumor transcriptome and immune sequencing. Study overall: TCR-mapped reads were about 3.5 to 10.27 million with IR-seq versus roughly 75 to 1,400 with RNA-seq. Whole-study findings and limits: The CD138-negative fraction was mixed bone marrow immune cells, not pure T cells.

This clonotype has only a few counts. Its antigen is not identified. This library used roughly 400 ng RNA and molecular barcoded adaptors spanning alpha/delta and beta/gamma chains. TCRdb reprocessed the reads with MiXCR, giving one entry per CDR3 protein. The table has approximately 62,000 distinct CDR3 sequences, around a fifth seen once. The V gene's germline CDR1 is SGHRS and CDR2 YFSETQ. The CDR3 loop spans 18 amino acids. The junction had 22 bases not matched to a gene; V was cut back by 10 bases and J by 8 bases. This clonotype was obtained from a donor aged 40 or over with multiple myeloma. The sample comprised a population of CD138-negative cells sorted from bone marrow. This chain connects TRBV5-1 to TRBJ2-1; 12 bases map to TRBD2. The CDR3 loop is CACGLARTSGRRSDEQFF. The CDR3 region has the DNA TGCGCCTGCGGCTTGGCCCGCACTAGCGGGAGGCGGTCCGATGAGCAGTTCTTC.